What follows are 8 T cell receptor beta chains derived from one specimen sequenced in a study of T cell changes during pregnancy in multiple sclerosis. Assay: immunoSEQ multiplex PCR; the TCRdb copy retains only in-frame clones and omits some. The sample shows 100,000 or so clones, roughly 92% of them seen only once. The source material was peripheral blood, sampled after pregnancy. The receptors were gathered from a female donor with multiple sclerosis, enrolled in a pregnancy study.

The V call is TRBV2, the J call TRBJ2-1, with 12 bases identical to TRBD2. The CDR3 is made up of 16 amino acids. The V segment lost 2 bases and the J segment 6 bases; nucleotides outside the gene matches: 5. Germline CDR1 and CDR2: SNHLY and FYNNEI. The CDR3 is CASSERLAGEGNEQFF. The CDR3 DNA is TGTGCCAGCAGTGAACGACTAGCGGGGGAGGGCAATGAGCAGTTCTTC.

The chain has TRBV9 and TRBJ1-6; D is perhaps TRBD1 (5 bases). This CDR3 has 14 amino acids. Trimming removed 3 bases from V and 12 bases from J, with 16 bases in between. Germline loops: CDR1 SGDLS, CDR2 YYNGEE. The CDR3 DNA sequence: TGTGCCAGCAGCGCGCAGGAGACAGCGATACCCCTCCACTTT. Translated: CASSAQETAIPLHF.

The CDR3 reads CASSQGLLLYEQYF. Here the CDR3 DNA reads TGTGCCAGTAGCCAGGGACTGCTACTCTACGAGCAGTACTTC. The gene calls are TRBV19 and TRBJ2-7; perhaps TRBD2 as D (6 bases). The CDR3 contains 14 residues. Germline V gene sequence: CDR1 LNHDA, CDR2 SQIVND (reference sequence). V was cut by 6 bases and J by 3 bases, with 15 bases left in between.

The rearrangement joins TRBV6-5 to TRBJ2-7; tentatively, D is TRBD1 (6 bases). Trimming left V 4 bases short and J 4 bases short, with 20 bases between. There are 16 residues in the CDR3. Germline CDR1 MNHEY, CDR2 SVGAGI. CDR3 bases: TGTGCCAGCAGTTTATCTACAGGGCAAAAGGTTTACGAGCAGTACTTC. Amino acids: CASSLSTGQKVYEQYF.

This chain connects TRBV10-3 to TRBJ2-7, with D perhaps matching TRBD1 (6 bases). The CDR3 spans 17 residues. The V and J ends lost 0 bases and 6 bases respectively, with 21 bases between them. From germline, CDR1 is ENHRY and CDR2 SYGVKD. CDR3: CAISESRERGTGSEQYF. CDR3 bases: TGTGCCATCAGTGAGTCGAGGGAAAGGGGGACGGGTTCCGAGCAGTACTTC.

This rearrangement joins TRBV2 to TRBJ1-3; D might be TRBD1 (5 bases). From germline, CDR1 is SNHLY and CDR2 FYNNEI. Trimming cost V 9 bases and J 0 bases, with 12 bases left between them. This CDR3 is 14 amino acids long. The CDR3 sequence: CASIRQSSGNTIYF. DNA of the CDR3: TGTGCCAGTATTCGACAGTCCTCTGGAAACACCATATATTTT.

CDR3 DNA sequence: TGTGCCAGCAGGATAAAAACCACAGGGGGAGACGGCTACACCTTC. Translating it yields CASRIKTTGGDGYTF. This sequence joins TRBV7-9 and TRBJ1-2, with 8 nucleotides matching TRBD1. Germline CDR1 SEHNR, CDR2 FQNEAQ (reference sequence). Germline trimming cut 6 bases from V and 8 bases from J; bases unmatched to any gene: 14. The CDR3 length is 15 residues. The variable domain in full, with the rest retrieved from reference TRBV7-9 and TRBJ1-2, is DTGVSQNPRHKITKRGQNVTFRCDPISEHNRLYWYRQTLGQGPEFLTYFQNEAQLEKSRLLSDRFSAERPKGSFSTLEIQRTEQGDSAMYLCASRIKTTGGDGYTFGSGTRLTVV.

The gene calls are TRBV19 and TRBJ1-5; 7 bases line up with TRBD1. This CDR3 is built from 13 residues. CDR1 and CDR2 from the germline V gene are LNHDA and SQIVND (reference sequence). The CDR3 here is CAQTGYSNQPQHF. Written as DNA, the CDR3 is TGTGCACAGACAGGGTATAGCAATCAGCCCCAGCATTTT.